These T cell receptor beta chains were read from a single sample in a study of T cells after yellow fever vaccination. TCRdb reanalysed the 5' RACE reads using MiXCR and keeps one entry per CDR3 protein. The table shows about 630,000 distinct CDR3 sequences, with over 9% occurring only once. Sequences were derived from PBMCs, sampled on the day of the yellow fever booster vaccination. The receptors stem from a man younger than 40 who received the YFV17D yellow fever vaccine. The CDR3 runs from the conserved cysteine through the conserved F or W. The D gene is left open where the match is weak. Rows may omit the clone size; those that give it use once, few, many or a size class.

TRBV27	TRBJ2-4	NA	TRBD2	CASSLLGRAGNIQYF	TGTGCCAGCAGTTTACTCGGGAGGGCCGGAAACATTCAGTACTTC
TRBV19	TRBJ2-5	few	NA	CASSIGRGAQETQYF	TGTGCCAGTAGTATTGGGCGTGGCGCACAAGAGACCCAGTACTTC
TRBV5-6	TRBJ2-5	NA	NA	CASSLARDWKETQYF	TGTGCCAGCAGCTTGGCAAGGGACTGGAAAGAGACCCAGTACTTC
TRBV7-2	TRBJ2-3	few	TRBD2	CASSSISSGRRDTQYF	TGTGCCAGCAGCTCAATATCTAGCGGGAGAAGAGATACGCAGTATTTT
TRBV14	TRBJ2-1	few	NA	CAVGPNYNEQFF	TGTGCGGTAGGGCCCAACTACAATGAGCAGTTCTTC
TRBV9	TRBJ2-7	few	NA	CASSITGTEQYF	TGTGCCAGCAGCATCACAGGGACCGAGCAGTACTTC
TRBV12-3/TRBV12-4	TRBJ1-4	many	NA	CASAGGGEKLFF	TGTGCCAGCGCCGGAGGCGGGGAAAAACTGTTTTTT
TRBV5-1	TRBJ2-7	NA	TRBD2	CASSLGVAGVLEQYF	TGCGCCAGCAGCTTGGGGGTAGCGGGAGTTCTCGAGCAGTACTTC
TRBV4-2	TRBJ2-2	many	TRBD1	CASRSTGGNTGELFF	TGTGCCAGCAGATCGACAGGGGGCAACACCGGGGAGCTGTTTTTT
TRBV12-3/TRBV12-4	TRBJ2-1	NA	TRBD2	CASSLGGLADEQFF	TGTGCCAGCAGTTTGGGAGGACTAGCGGATGAGCAGTTCTTC
TRBV11-2	TRBJ2-1	NA	TRBD2	CATRGLAGVWPEQFF	TGTGCCACCCGTGGGCTAGCGGGAGTCTGGCCTGAGCAGTTCTTC
TRBV6-1	TRBJ2-1	once	NA	CASSLAWLSSYNEQFF	TGTGCCAGCAGCCTGGCCTGGCTGAGCTCCTACAATGAGCAGTTCTTC
TRBV15	TRBJ2-7	NA	TRBD1	CATSRAQTGLGYEQYF	TGTGCCACCAGCAGAGCCCAGACAGGGCTTGGGTACGAGCAGTACTTC
TRBV10-3	TRBJ1-1	few	TRBD1	CAISVGDRGTEAFF	TGTGCCATCAGTGTCGGGGACAGGGGCACTGAAGCTTTCTTT
TRBV23-1	TRBJ2-7	few	NA	CASSQGALCTYEQYF	TGCGCCAGCAGTCAAGGGGCCTTATGTACCTACGAGCAGTACTTC
TRBV6-2/TRBV6-3	TRBJ2-5	few	NA	CASSSSWEDRETQYF	TGTGCCAGCAGTTCCTCTTGGGAGGACAGAGAGACCCAGTACTTC
TRBV19	TRBJ2-1	NA	NA	CASSIRGGNEQFF	TGTGCCAGTAGTATCAGGGGCGGCAATGAGCAGTTCTTC
TRBV11-2	TRBJ1-4	many	NA	CASSTTVQSTNEKLFF	TGTGCCAGCAGCACTACGGTTCAGTCAACTAATGAAAAACTGTTTTTT
TRBV6-2/TRBV6-3	TRBJ2-1	many	TRBD2	CASSTSRGGGPMDEQFF	TGTGCCAGCAGTACTTCCCGCGGGGGAGGGCCAATGGATGAGCAGTTCTTC
TRBV5-8	TRBJ2-3	many	TRBD1	CASSWDREDTQYF	TGTGCCAGCAGCTGGGACAGGGAAGATACGCAGTATTTT
TRBV5-1	TRBJ2-7	NA	TRBD1	CASSFGQGTDEQYF	TGCGCCAGCAGCTTTGGACAGGGGACGGATGAGCAGTACTTC
TRBV5-5	TRBJ2-3	NA	NA	CASSPDWGTDTQYF	TGTGCCAGCAGTCCGGACTGGGGCACAGATACGCAGTATTTT
TRBV7-3	TRBJ2-1	NA	NA	CASSSPSSRVSFF	TGTGCCAGCAGCTCACCTTCTTCGAGGGTGTCGTTCTTC
TRBV12-3/TRBV12-4	TRBJ2-7	few	TRBD2	CASSKEGGSTNEQYF	TGTGCCAGCAGCAAAGAAGGCGGGAGTACAAACGAGCAGTACTTC
TRBV7-2	TRBJ2-7	many	TRBD1	CASSWAGQGYEQYF	TGTGCCAGCAGCTGGGCGGGACAGGGGTACGAGCAGTACTTC
TRBV9	TRBJ2-3	many	NA	CASSVGESQYF	TGTGCCAGCAGCGTAGGGGAATCGCAGTATTTT
TRBV12-3/TRBV12-4	TRBJ1-6	many	TRBD1	CASSRRDRVDSPLHF	TGTGCCAGCAGCCGTCGGGACAGGGTTGATTCACCCCTCCACTTT
TRBV6-5	TRBJ2-3	few	TRBD2	CASSHSGTSGTDTQYF	TGTGCCAGCAGTCACTCTGGGACTAGCGGCACAGATACGCAGTATTTT
TRBV7-9	TRBJ1-1	few	NA	CASSLGAGDAEAFF	TGTGCCAGCAGCTTAGGGGCAGGGGATGCTGAAGCTTTCTTT
TRBV7-9	TRBJ1-5	NA	NA	CASSFVGRQSNQPQHF	TGTGCCAGCAGCTTCGTCGGTCGACAGAGCAATCAGCCCCAGCATTTT
TRBV6-6	TRBJ2-3	NA	NA	CASRMADTQYF	TGTGCCAGCAGAATGGCGGATACGCAGTATTTT
TRBV20-1	TRBJ1-4	few	TRBD1	CSARDRGSEKLFF	TGCAGTGCTAGGGACAGGGGGAGTGAAAAACTGTTTTTT
TRBV10-2	TRBJ2-1	NA	NA	CASSEFLGMNEQFF	TGCGCCAGCAGTGAATTTTTAGGGATGAATGAGCAGTTCTTC
TRBV6-1	TRBJ2-1	few	TRBD2	CASRAGSGNHEQFF	TGTGCCAGCAGGGCGGGGAGCGGGAACCATGAGCAGTTCTTC
TRBV4-1	TRBJ2-5	NA	NA	CASSQATAETQYF	TGCGCCAGCAGCCAAGCCACCGCGGAGACCCAGTACTTC
TRBV27	TRBJ2-3	NA	TRBD2	CASSTWTSGTDTQYF	TGTGCCAGCAGTACCTGGACTAGCGGCACAGATACGCAGTATTTT
TRBV5-1	TRBJ1-2	few	NA	CASSLVQGEGYTF	TGCGCCAGCAGCTTGGTCCAGGGTGAGGGCTACACCTTC